Detailed here is one TCR beta chain. Libraries were prepared by immunoSEQ multiplex PCR; TCRdb keeps only in-frame clonotypes and omits some of them. The sample carries around 19,000 clones, 35% to 40% recorded once. This record comes from a study of graft-versus-host responses after intestinal transplantation. The CDR3 is made up of 13 amino acids. V dropped 4 bases and J dropped 6 bases, with 12 bases sitting between them. Germline-derived CDR1 and CDR2 are MGHDK and SYGVNS. The material was alloreactive CD4+ T cells from a mixed lymphocyte reaction culture, obtained before transplantation. Subset defined: CFSE-low proliferating T cells sorted from roughly six-day pre-transplant mixed lymphocyte reaction (GvH or HvG direction). The sequence was obtained from a human patient who was an organ donor for intestinal transplantation. The chain recombines TRBV25-1 with TRBJ1-1; a possible D gene is TRBD1 (6 bases). The CDR3 here is CASSVWGAAEAFF. DNA for the CDR3: TGTGCCAGCAGTGTTTGGGGGGCGGCTGAAGCTTTCTTT.